The 30 T cell receptor beta chains below all came from one sample that was sequenced in a study of spatial heterogeneity in lung cancer. Study observations and caveats: The number of expanded tumor alpha and beta chains correlated with mutation number.

Described time point: sample taken at primary tumor resection. These TCRs' antigens remain unknown. TCRdb reprocessed the 5' RACE reads via MiXCR and lists one record per CDR3 protein. In the table there are more than 4,000 distinct CDR3 sequences, 7.4% of which are singletons. This sample comprised lung tumor tissue, obtained at surgery. These receptors were collected from a male donor with early-stage non-small cell lung cancer.

This clonotype was detected ten times or more. This chain joins TRBV7-2 and TRBJ1-5; D not certain. The germline V and J ends were trimmed by 1 base and 0 bases, with 4 bases remaining between them. CDR1 is SGHTA and CDR2 is FQGNSA in the germline V gene. There are 14 residues in the CDR3. The CDR3 sequence is CASSLDISNQPQHF. For the CDR3, the DNA is TGTGCCAGCAGCTTAGACATTAGCAATCAGCCCCAGCATTTT.

There are a few counts of this clonotype. V is TRBV20-1 and J is TRBJ2-7; TRBD1 might be the D (5 bases). The CDR3 extends over 14 amino acids. The V and J ends lost 0 bases and 7 bases respectively, with 16 bases between them. Germline CDR1 DFQATT, CDR2 SNEGSKA (reference sequence). CDR3 in amino acids: CSARDRQGNWEQYF. CDR3 nucleotides: TGCAGTGCTAGAGATCGCCAGGGTAACTGGGAGCAGTACTTC.

This clonotype has only a few counts. This chain links TRBV20-1 with TRBJ1-1; 7 bases match TRBD1. This CDR3 region has 13 residues. V trimming: 3 bases; J trimming: 4 bases; junction bases outside the gene matches: 5. The germline gives CDR1 DFQATT, CDR2 SNEGSKA (reference sequence). CDR3 sequence (DNA): TGCAGTGCTAGTCCTACAGGGGCCACTGAAGCTTTCTTT. This gives the protein CSASPTGATEAFF.

The V and J genes are TRBV28 and TRBJ1-1; D uncertain. Trimming left V 3 bases short and J 1 base short, with 9 bases between. The CDR3 is 14 residues long. In germline, CDR1 is MDHEN, CDR2 SYDVKM. CDR3 bases: TGTGCCAGCAGTTTGTTTACAGAGAACACTGAAGCTTTCTTT. This sequence encodes CASSLFTENTEAFF.

Details on this clonotype: A much larger clone lies a single base off, so this may be a read error. Without the conserved terminal phenylalanine or tryptophan, this CDR3 likely stems from a read error. The V call is TRBV27, the J call TRBJ2-4, with D perhaps given as TRBD1 or TRBD2 (6 bases each). Looked up from germline, CDR1 is MNHEY and CDR2 is SMNVEV (reference sequence). Trimming removed 3 bases at V and 3 bases at J, with 15 bases between. This CDR3 is 16 amino acids long. The CDR3 protein is CASSFGGHWGKNIQYS. In nucleotides, the CDR3 is TGTGCCAGCAGTTTCGGGGGACATTGGGGCAAAAACATTCAGTACTCC.

This chain connects TRBV7-2 to TRBJ2-7, with 14 bases identical to TRBD2. Germline assignment: CDR1 SGHTA and CDR2 FQGNSA. The V and J ends lost 5 bases and 6 bases, in that order; junction bases with no gene match: 9. CDR3 length: 16 residues. The DNA for the CDR3 is TGTGCCAGCAGCCCGAGACTAGCGGGAGGGCCTGTCGAGCAGTACTTC. It codes for CASSPRLAGGPVEQYF.

This clonotype came up many times. The rearrangement uses TRBV10-3 and TRBJ1-1, with 9 bases lining up with TRBD1. V shed 4 bases and J 4 bases; nucleotides not matched to a gene: 7. The V gene's germline CDR1 is ENHRY and CDR2 SYGVKD. The CDR3 loop spans 15 amino acids. The DNA for the CDR3 is TGTGCCATCAGTGGAGCGAACAGGGGGCCCACTGAAGCTTTCTTT. Translation gives CAISGANRGPTEAFF.

This chain connects TRBV6-2 or TRBV6-3 to TRBJ2-1, with D perhaps TRBD2 (6 bases). This CDR3 region has 14 residues. Germline V gene lookup returns CDR1 MNHEY and CDR2 SVGEGT. V dropped 6 bases and J dropped 7 bases, with 16 bases sitting between them. The CDR3 loop reads CASSPGTPQNEQFF. In nucleotides, the CDR3 is TGTGCCAGCAGCCCCGGGACTCCTCAGAATGAGCAGTTCTTC.

This clonotype was recorded a few times. This chain links TRBV7-2 with TRBJ1-5; D call uncertain. Looked up from germline, CDR1 is SGHTA and CDR2 is FQGNSA. The CDR3 consists of 12 residues. Trimming removed 1 base at V and 6 bases at J, with 4 bases between. The CDR3 region has the DNA TGTGCCAGCAGCTTAGACAGTCAGCCCCAGCATTTT. Translating gives CASSLDSQPQHF.

Of note for this clonotype: The junction differs from germline at one of its ends, possibly a read error. CDR3 amino acids: CVSGTGGLRGYTF. The DNA of the CDR3 is TGTGTCAGCGGAACAGGGGGCCTTCGCGGCTACACCTTC. The genes are TRBV6-1 and TRBJ1-2, with TRBD1 matching over 9 bases. Germline CDR1 MNHNS, CDR2 SASEGT. There are 13 residues in the CDR3.

In this sample, this clonotype turned up many times. This rearrangement joins TRBV6-2 or TRBV6-3 to TRBJ1-1, with D uncertain. The CDR3 covers 14 residues. V gave up 2 bases and J gave up 5 bases, with 12 bases separating them. The germline V gene has CDR1 MNHEY and CDR2 SVGEGT. The CDR3 DNA is TGTGCCAGCAGTTACCACCTCCAAGGGACTGAAGCTTTCTTT. This gives the protein CASSYHLQGTEAFF.

There are a few counts of this clonotype. The CDR3 region is CSARAPALAGDTQYF. The CDR3 DNA is TGCAGTGCTAGAGCACCGGCCCTAGCAGGAGATACGCAGTATTTT. The chain is built from TRBV20-1 and TRBJ2-3; TRBD2 might be the D (5 bases). V was pared by 1 base and J by 5 bases, with 16 bases between. The CDR3 is 15 amino acids. CDR1 is DFQATT, CDR2 SNEGSKA, per germline (reference sequence).

Ten or more counts support this clonotype. V is TRBV20-1 and J is TRBJ2-5, with a possible D match to TRBD1 (5 bases). CDR1 and CDR2 from the germline V gene are DFQATT and SNEGSKA (reference sequence). Trimming stripped 1 base from V and 5 bases from J, with 11 bases between. The CDR3 spans 13 residues. The CDR3 nucleotides are TGCAGTGCTAGAGGGATTAAGGGGGAGACCCAGTACTTC. Its translation is CSARGIKGETQYF.

This clonotype was seen at least ten times. At one end, the junction sequence differs from germline, possibly due to a read error. This chain connects TRBV7-2 to TRBJ2-5, with TRBD1 as a possible D gene (6 bases). The CDR3 is 11 residues long. Germline V gene sequence: CDR1 SGHTA, CDR2 FQGNSA. CDR3 DNA sequence: TGTGCCAGCAGCTCAGGGGACCAAAAACACTTC. Its translation: CASSSGDQKHF.

On this clonotype: One base away lies a much larger clone, so this may be a sequencing read error. The J gene is TRBJ2-5, the V gene TRBV2; D gene uncertain. The CDR3 has 15 residues. Germline CDR1 reads SNHLY; CDR2 reads FYNNEI. CDR3: CTSSEWTDKKDTQYF. DNA of the CDR3: TGTACCAGCAGTGAATGGACCGATAAGAAGGACACCCAGTACTTC.

The chain has TRBV9 and TRBJ2-3, with D perhaps given as TRBD1 or TRBD2 (5 bases each). From germline, CDR1 is SGDLS and CDR2 YYNGEE. The length of the CDR3 is 15 residues. V was cut by 2 bases and J by 6 bases, with 16 bases left in between. The CDR3 spells CASSVFGTQGDTQYF. In DNA form, the CDR3 reads TGTGCCAGCAGCGTGTTCGGGACCCAAGGGGATACGCAGTATTTT.

This clonotype has at least ten counts. The rearrangement joins TRBV3-1 to TRBJ1-4; 10 positions match TRBD1. The CDR3 loop spans 13 amino acids. Trimming took 8 bases from V and 7 from J; bases not matched to a gene: 4. The germline V gene has CDR1 LGHDT and CDR2 YNNKEL (reference sequence). In nucleotides, the CDR3 is TGTGCCAGCGGGACAGGGGCCGGTGAAAAACTGTTTTTT. Translated, it gives CASGTGAGEKLFF. Filled out from reference TRBV3-1 and TRBJ1-4, the complete variable domain reads DTAVSQTPKYLVTQMGNDKSIKCEQNLGHDTMYWYKQDSKKFLKIMFSYNNKELIINETVPNRFSPKSPDKAHLNLHINSLELGDSAVYFCASGTGAGEKLFFGSGTQLSVL.

CDR3 in amino acids: CASSLSHDGYNEQFF. CDR3 nucleotides: TGTGCCAGCAGTTTATCCCACGACGGGTACAATGAGCAGTTCTTC. The J gene is TRBJ2-1, the V gene TRBV28; the D is unclear. The V end was cut by 1 base, the J end by 4 bases, with 11 bases between. The CDR3 sequence is 15 residues long. From germline, CDR1 is MDHEN and CDR2 SYDVKM.

This clonotype has ten or more counts. The chain recombines TRBV5-1 with TRBJ2-7, with TRBD1 matching 12 bases. Losses at the gene ends were 5 bases for V and 5 bases for J; bases not matched to a gene: 14. The CDR3 consists of 17 residues. Germline loops: CDR1 SGHRS, CDR2 YFSETQ. CDR3 sequence: CASRTGTGGYLSDEQYF. CDR3 DNA: TGCGCCAGCAGAACCGGGACAGGGGGCTACCTCTCTGACGAGCAGTACTTC.

This clonotype is classed as medium-sized. The rearrangement links TRBV15 to TRBJ2-5; D tentatively fits TRBD1 or TRBD2 (5 bases each). CDR3 size: 14 residues. Germline V gene lookup returns CDR1 LNHNV and CDR2 YYDKDF (reference sequence). The V and J ends lost 4 bases and 8 bases respectively, with 17 bases between them. This CDR3 reads CATSNRGPTATQYF. The CDR3 nucleotides are TGTGCCACCAGCAATCGGGGACCCACCGCAACCCAGTACTTC.

This clonotype appeared many times. The chain combines TRBV28 with TRBJ2-7; D unclear. Germline CDR1 reads MDHEN; CDR2 reads SYDVKM. With 7 bases removed from V and 0 bases from J, the gap between germline ends came to 7 bases. This CDR3 region has 12 residues. The CDR3 protein is CASKAASYEQYF. DNA for the CDR3: TGTGCCAGCAAAGCAGCCTCCTACGAGCAGTACTTC.

This clonotype was observed many times. V and J are TRBV25-1 and TRBJ2-7; 7 bases fit TRBD2. Trimming at V came to 4 bases and at J to 2 bases, leaving 2 bases not matched to a gene. CDR3 length equals 13 residues. Germline V gene lookup returns CDR1 MGHDK and CDR2 SYGVNS. CDR3 protein: CASSGGGAYEQYF. The CDR3 bases are TGTGCCAGCAGTGGTGGGGGGGCCTACGAGCAGTACTTC.

This clonotype was detected many times. The V and J genes are TRBV20-1 and TRBJ2-1; D ambiguous. Germline V gene sequence: CDR1 DFQATT, CDR2 SNEGSKA (reference sequence). The germline V and J ends were trimmed by 5 bases and 10 bases, with 18 bases remaining between them. This CDR3 comprises 13 residues. The CDR3 nucleotides read TGCAGTGCTGGCCCTGTCCAGAGTCAAGAGCAGTTCTTC. This translates into CSAGPVQSQEQFF.

This chain connects TRBV6-5 to TRBJ2-2; 7 positions agree with TRBD2. The CDR3 spans 14 residues. V shed 4 bases, J shed 7 bases, and the junction held 6 bases outside the gene matches. In germline, CDR1 is MNHEY, CDR2 SVGAGI. CDR3 in amino acids: CASSSPGGGGELFF. The DNA of the CDR3 is TGTGCCAGCAGTTCTCCGGGAGGTGGCGGGGAGCTGTTTTTT.

This clonotype was found many times. V gene TRBV6-1 combines with J gene TRBJ2-1; 10 bases align to TRBD2. Germline V gene lookup returns CDR1 MNHNS and CDR2 SASEGT. The CDR3 is 17 residues long. Unmatched junction bases numbered 6, after V lost 0 bases and J lost 4 bases. The chain's CDR3 is CASSEALTSGAYNEQFF. CDR3 DNA sequence: TGTGCCAGCAGTGAAGCGTTAACTAGCGGGGCATACAATGAGCAGTTCTTC.

This clonotype appeared many times. The CDR3 nucleotides are TGTGCCAGCAGCCTCCCCCGCCCCGATGAGCAGTTCTTC. Amino acid sequence: CASSLPRPDEQFF. V usage is TRBV7-6 and J usage is TRBJ2-1; D not certain. Germline V gene data show CDR1 as SGHVS and CDR2 as FNYEAQ. Trimming pared 5 bases from V and 8 bases from J, leaving 13 bases between. This CDR3 has 13 residues. Together with reference TRBV7-6 and TRBJ2-1, the CDR3 gives the full variable domain: GAGVSQSPRYKVTKRGQDVALRCDPISGHVSLYWYRQALGQGPEFLTYFNYEAQQDKSGLPNDRFSAERPEGSISTLTIQRTEQRDSAMYRCASSLPRPDEQFFGPGTRLTVL.

This clonotype was seen at least ten times. The rearrangement joins TRBV20-1 to TRBJ2-6, with 8 bases fitting TRBD1. J gave up 0 bases and V 3 bases, and 10 bases lay outside the gene matches. CDR3 length: 18 amino acids. Germline V gene sequence: CDR1 DFQATT, CDR2 SNEGSKA (reference sequence). For the CDR3, the DNA is TGCAGTGCTAGTCCCTCGGGACAGGCGCACTCTGGGGCCAACGTCCTGACTTTC. It is translated as CSASPSGQAHSGANVLTF.

This clonotype has just a few counts. V gene TRBV7-9 combines with J gene TRBJ2-1; the D gene is possibly TRBD1 (6 bases). This CDR3 comprises 13 residues. CDR1 is SEHNR, CDR2 FQNEAQ, per germline (reference sequence). V was clipped by 5 bases and J by 10 bases, with 15 bases between them. CDR3 DNA sequence: TGTGCCAGCAGCCGGGCAGGGGCGAAGGAGCAGTTCTTC. This gives the protein CASSRAGAKEQFF.

The table lists this clonotype with a few counts. The V and J genes are TRBV20-1 and TRBJ2-1; TRBD2 matches at 10 bases. With V trimmed by 1 base and J by 8 bases, 8 bases remained unmatched. Germline V gene sequence: CDR1 DFQATT, CDR2 SNEGSKA (reference sequence). The CDR3 totals 15 residues. This CDR3 is CSARAVAGGGYEQFF. CDR3 DNA sequence: TGCAGTGCTAGAGCAGTAGCGGGAGGCGGCTATGAGCAGTTCTTC.

The V call is TRBV28, the J call TRBJ2-1, with D perhaps matching TRBD1 or TRBD2 (6 bases each). CDR3 length: 16 amino acids. With 3 bases removed from V and 2 bases from J, the gap between germline ends came to 14 bases. CDR1 and CDR2 from the germline V gene are MDHEN and SYDVKM. CDR3 residues: CASSFGGRDTYNEQFF. Written as DNA, the CDR3 is TGTGCCAGCAGTTTCGGGGGCCGGGACACCTACAATGAGCAGTTCTTC.